This T cell receptor beta chain came from a study of regulatory T cells in long-lasting Graves disease (TCRdb year 2021). Looking at the study overall: Persistent Graves' disease was defined as persistently positive TSH receptor autoantibodies together with antithyroid drug treatment for over 5 years. Peripheral blood TCR sequencing and RNA sequencing compared persistent Graves' disease patients with newly diagnosed Graves' disease patients. The study was registered as a clinical trial and conducted in China. TCR sequencing covered about 13 persistent and around 20 newly diagnosed Graves' disease patients, approximately 33 samples in total. In the clinical cohort, patients with persistent Graves' disease had used antithyroid drugs for an average of about 10.3 years. General conclusions and limits of the study: Compared with newly diagnosed patients, persistent Graves' disease patients had lower TCR Shannon entropy and fewer highly expanded clones, which suggests clonal expansion. TRBV28, TRBJ1-2 and TRBJ2-5 were preferentially used in persistent disease, while TRBV20-1 and TRBJ2-1 were favored in newly diagnosed disease. Because the primary lesion, thyroid tissue, could not be accessed, the study looked at peripheral blood alone. As a limitation, the authors acknowledged that the small sample size may reduce accuracy. Patients with persistent disease shared more public clonotypes (about 2,900) than newly diagnosed patients did (about 1,000). Only the TCR beta chain was sequenced and analyzed.

Libraries were made using multiplex PCR. Instrument used: Illumina HiSeq 4000. TCR beta libraries were built with iRepertoire HTBI primers and Arm-PCR amplification of CDR3 regions. PCR products were gel purified before sequencing. From the authors' description of their analysis: Across samples, 60 to 80 TRBV and roughly 13 TRBJ segments were identified and used for gene usage analysis of CDR3 amino acid clonotypes. Filtered high-quality paired reads were merged into contigs using COPE and FqMerger. Contigs were aligned with BLAST to IMGT TRBV, TRBD and TRBJ reference genes, and CDR3 was defined per IMGT. Clonotypes above 0.1% frequency were classified as highly expanded clones. Shannon entropy served as the measure of repertoire diversity, while the Gini coefficient captured V-J evenness. A clonotype found in more than one individual was treated as public. In TCRdb, the public reads were trimmed at Q25 with fastp and aligned with MiXCR, with productive beta chains retained. Under each unique CDR3 protein, matching rows form one entry showing the most common genes and DNA. None of the V and J calls come from the authors' own analysis; TCRdb made them. Counted in this sample were a few hundred thousand distinct CDR3 sequences; about 20% of them appeared once. Roughly 13% of the sample is held by the ten biggest clonotypes.

This clonotype showed up many times. What this receptor recognizes is not known. No base-level quality is on record; no much larger clone is a single base apart. Per the germline V gene, SNHLY is the CDR1 and FYNNEI is the CDR2. From the cysteine up to the phenylalanine, the CDR3 has a length of 16 residues. Solely the CDR3 DNA is kept, with 48 bases framed from the first base. Unmatched junction bases come to 12, with V trimmed by 8 bases and J by 2 bases. The time point tag for this specimen amounts to: persistent/refractory GD, antithyroid drugs over 5 years with positive TRAb. For both TCR sequencing and RNA sequencing, RNA was extracted from PBMCs in TRIzol. The diagnosis of Graves' disease followed American Thyroid Association guidelines. The patients came from an endocrinology department in Xi'an, China. Each patient gave approximately 8.8 milliliters of peripheral blood, collected in an EDTA anticoagulant tube. Ficoll Paque Plus density gradient separation was used to isolate PBMCs, and no further T cell sorting was done. An Agilent 2100 Bioanalyzer and agarose gel were used to assess RNA quality, and a NanoDrop 2000 was used to measure RNA concentration.

The specimen comprised peripheral blood mononuclear cells (PBMCs), sampled when the disease was refractory, from a patient treated with antithyroid drugs. The sequence was collected from a female donor with Graves disease. The rearrangement joined TRBV2 to TRBJ2-7; 10 of the junction bases match TRBD1. Read as DNA, the sequence is TGTGCCAGCGGGGCCCCGGGACAGGGGATGACCTACGAGCAGTACTTC. Translated, it reads CASGAPGQGMTYEQYF. Beyond the CDR3, the reference TRBV2 and TRBJ2-7 genes provide the residues; the full variable domain reads: EPEVTQTPSHQVTQMGQEVILRCVPISNHLYFYWYRQILGQKVEFLVSFYNNEISEKSEIFDDQFSVERPDGSNFTLKIRSTKLEDSAMYFCASGAPGQGMTYEQYFGPGTRLTVT.